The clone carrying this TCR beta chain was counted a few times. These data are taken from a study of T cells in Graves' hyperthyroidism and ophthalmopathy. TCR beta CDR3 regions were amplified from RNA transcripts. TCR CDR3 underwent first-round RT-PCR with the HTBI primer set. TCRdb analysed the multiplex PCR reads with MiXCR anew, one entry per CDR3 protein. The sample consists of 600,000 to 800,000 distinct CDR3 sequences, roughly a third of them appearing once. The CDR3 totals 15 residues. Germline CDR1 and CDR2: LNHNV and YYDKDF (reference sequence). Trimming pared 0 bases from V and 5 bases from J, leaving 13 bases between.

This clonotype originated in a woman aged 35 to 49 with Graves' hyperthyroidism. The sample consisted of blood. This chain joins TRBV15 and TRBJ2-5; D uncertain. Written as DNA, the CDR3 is TGTGCCACCAGCAGAGATCCGGTCGCGTTGGAGACCCAGTACTTC. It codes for CATSRDPVALETQYF.